Listed below are T cell receptor beta chains from one sample, sequenced in a study of beta chain features in type 1 diabetes. TCRdb keeps only in-frame clones here, not all; method: immunoSEQ multiplex PCR. The sample includes more than 250,000 clones, around 21% of them seen just once. Sample: naive CD4+ T cells from blood. The receptor source for this set is a woman aged 40-49 years with type 1 diabetes. CDR3s include the opening cysteine and the closing phenylalanine or tryptophan.

j_call v_call cdr3_aa
TRBJ2-7 TRBV10-3 CAISESLSLSYEQYF
TRBJ2-3 TRBV29-1 CSVEEARTDTQYF
TRBJ2-1 TRBV9 CASSVGGREWGNEQFF
TRBJ2-1 TRBV5-1 CASSLGGQVNYNEQFF
TRBJ2-4 TRBV28 CASSSGTLAKNIQYF
TRBJ1-5 TRBV18 CASFPDRGDNQPQHF
TRBJ1-2 TRBV5-6 CASSPGTGGDYGYTF
TRBJ2-1 TRBV7-9 CASSLDSGAYNEQFF
TRBJ2-1 TRBV7-3 CASSLGRGTYNEQFF
TRBJ2-6 TRBV19 CASSPPGAGANVLTF
TRBJ2-5 TRBV7-2 CASSLDSGRTYF
TRBJ1-1 TRBV4-3 CASSQIPTGMNTEAFF
TRBJ2-5 TRBV14 CASKGARQETQYF
TRBJ2-4 TRBV7-9 CASAKSGGVNIQYF
TRBJ2-7 TRBV2 CASISGVDIEQYF
TRBJ1-5 TRBV15 CATSRDRGSNQPQHF
TRBJ1-5 TRBV28 CASQRLGQSNQPQHF